The entry that follows covers one T cell receptor (beta chain) sequence. Its matching antigen is unknown. The CDR3 covers 16 residues. Trimming at V came to 4 bases and at J to 8 bases, leaving 12 bases not matched to a gene. The germline CDR1 and CDR2 sequences are WNHNN and SYGVQD (reference sequence). The sample comes from a study of OX40 agonist ivuxolimab in advanced cancers. Study outcomes and limitations: Undetermined was the antigen specificity of the expanded peripheral T cells.

The assay was immunoSEQ multiplex PCR, and TCRdb's table has in-frame clones only and misses some. The sample shows around 88,000 clones, roughly nine tenths of them seen only once. The receptor comes from an adult with an advanced solid tumor such as melanoma, head and neck, liver or kidney cancer. The specimen was CD4+ or CD8+ T cells sorted from blood, collected in a trial of the OX40 agonist ivuxolimab. J is TRBJ2-2 and V is TRBV10-1; 8 bases match TRBD2. CDR3 DNA: TGCGCCAGCAGTGGATACGACGGACTAGCAGCAGGGGAGCTGTTTTTT. This sequence encodes CASSGYDGLAAGELFF.